This T cell receptor (beta chain) is from a study of T cell repertoires in cytomegalovirus infection. Study at large: Signatures in public TCR beta sequences pointed to both CMV infection and matching HLA type. The study's findings and limits: Frequencies of public TCR beta families were cumulated, and this identified carriers of CMV plus the relevant HLA. Predominance within the ex vivo response was attributable to HLA-C-restricted CMV-specific TCR beta clonotypes.

This clonotype was recorded a few times. The antigen is undetermined. Germline values: CDR1 MNHGY, CDR2 SAAAGT. This CDR3 is 14 amino acids long. Trimming cost V 2 bases and J 2 bases, with 9 bases left between them. TCRdb analysed the reads with MiXCR anew, one entry per CDR3 protein. The repertoire holds some 700,000 distinct CDR3 sequences, with 35% to 45% as singletons. This clonotype originated in a human donor in good health (CMV status not recorded). Some clones in this sample may be carry-over from other donors' samples. The V gene is TRBV6-8, the J gene TRBJ1-2; D gene ambiguous. The sequencing sample was made of PBMCs. The CDR3 bases are TGTGCCAGCAGTTACGCACAGAGAAACTATGGCTACACCTTC. Encoded protein: CASSYAQRNYGYTF.